The T cell receptor beta chain described here comes from a study of T cell repertoires in cytomegalovirus infection. The study, taken as a whole, reports: In two of eight donors, the top clonotype was HLA-C-restricted CMV-specific.

The table lists this clonotype with many counts. What it recognizes is unknown. TCRdb used MiXCR to reprocess the reads, holding one entry per CDR3 protein. The sample yields 400,000 to 600,000 distinct CDR3 sequences, about 42% seen once. The CDR3 loop spans 15 amino acids. Per germline, CDR1 MNHNS and CDR2 SASEGT. The ends lost 2 bases at V and 2 bases at J; junction bases unmatched: 3. This TCR was recovered from a human donor in good health (CMV status not recorded). Some clones in this sample may be carry-over from other donors' samples. The starting material was cultured PBMCs, obtained from culture after CMV antigen stimulation. This chain joins TRBV6-1 and TRBJ1-5, with TRBD1 matching over 7 bases. The CDR3 sequence: CASSERGQGNQPQHF. The CDR3 coding sequence is TGTGCCAGCAGTGAAAGGGGGCAGGGCAATCAGCCCCAGCATTTT.